Here is one T cell receptor (beta chain) with its context. Sequence at one end of the junction differs from germline and may be a read error. The germline CDR1 and CDR2 sequences are LGHDT and YNNKEL (reference sequence). CDR3 length: 13 amino acids. This sample stems from a study of blood T cell repertoires in COVID-19. Study background: Some COVID-19 samples were acute and others convalescent; all came from the United States, Italy and Spain. Nucleic acid was either cDNA or gDNA, and it came from T cells, B-cell-depleted T cells, or PBMCs.

Sequencing was performed with immunoSEQ multiplex PCR; in TCRdb, only in-frame clones are kept and a portion is missing. In the table there are roughly 28,000 clones, approximately 80% of which are singletons. This clonotype was obtained from an elderly man with active or convalescent COVID-19. Sequenced material: peripheral blood. The chain has TRBV3-1 (or the pseudogene TRBV3-2) and TRBJ2-2; D is perhaps TRBD2 (5 bases). CDR3 sequence reads: CASSQTKHRGAVF. The CDR3 DNA is TGTGCCAGCAGCCAAACGAAACACCGGGGAGCTGTTTTT.